These 26 T cell receptor beta chains came from one sample sequenced in a study of shared clonotypes between healthy human individuals. The protocol was immunoSEQ multiplex PCR, while the TCRdb copy is restricted to in-frame clones and leaves out a portion. The repertoire consists of 850,000 to 1,200,000 clones, with about 77% occurring once and the leading ten covering approximately 1.5%. Sequenced sample: memory CD4+ T cells sorted from blood. The subset is: CD45RA-negative fraction. The origin of the receptors is a man younger than 35 in good health.

The rearrangement uses TRBV7-2 and TRBJ2-5; D is ambiguous. CDR1 SGHTA and CDR2 FQGNSA come from the germline V gene. The V end lost 2 bases, the J end lost 2 bases, and 9 bases lay between the germline ends. CDR3 length equals 14 residues. CDR3 nucleotides: TGTGCCAGCAGCTTAATGGCAGTACAAGAGACCCAGTACTTC. Translating gives CASSLMAVQETQYF. The variable domain in full, with the rest retrieved from reference TRBV7-2 and TRBJ2-5, is GAGVSQSPSNKVTEKGKDVELRCDPISGHTALYWYRQSLGQGLEFLIYFQGNSAPDKSGLPSDRFSAERTGGSVSTLTIQRTQQEDSAVYLCASSLMAVQETQYFGPGTRLLVL.

J is TRBJ2-7 and V is TRBV14; D gene unclear. The ends were cut back, 2 bases at V and 2 bases at J, with 13 bases in the middle. The germline V gene has CDR1 SGHDN and CDR2 FVKESK. This CDR3 has 15 residues. As DNA, the CDR3 is TGTGCCAGCAGCCAATTGCGATTCCCAGCCTACGAGCAGTACTTC. Its protein is CASSQLRFPAYEQYF.

J is TRBJ1-6 and V is TRBV30; D possibly corresponds to TRBD1 (6 bases). There are 12 residues in the CDR3. Trimming pared 4 bases from V and 10 bases from J, leaving 11 bases between. Germline loops: CDR1 GTSNPN, CDR2 SVGIG (reference sequence). CDR3 sequence (DNA): TGTGCCTGGACTACAGGGAAATCACCCCTCCACTTT. Residues: CAWTTGKSPLHF.

The V and J genes are TRBV6-1 and TRBJ1-5; D remains unclear. Trimming shortened V by 5 bases and J by 3 bases, and 11 bases separated the two germline ends. The CDR3 covers 14 residues. CDR1 and CDR2 from the germline V gene are MNHNS and SASEGT. The CDR3 reads CASSPTGFNQPQHF. DNA for the CDR3: TGTGCCAGCAGTCCTACGGGCTTCAATCAGCCCCAGCATTTT.

About this clone: A far larger clone is one nucleotide away, so this likely arose from a read error. This same CDR3 is encoded by further DNA sequences in the sample. This chain links TRBV5-6 with TRBJ2-7; maybe TRBD2 (5 bases). The ends were cut back, 1 base at V and 0 bases at J, with 17 bases in the middle. CDR1 and CDR2 (germline): SGHDT, YYEEEE. This CDR3 region has 17 residues. The DNA of the CDR3 is TGTGCCAGCAGCTTGTTGGCGGGTTTTGAAAGCTCCTACGAGCAGTACTTC. Its translation: CASSLLAGFESSYEQYF.

A single count supports this clone. This chain links TRBV5-5 with TRBJ1-5; 8 nucleotides align to TRBD1. The CDR3 consists of 15 residues. V was clipped by 5 bases and J by 1 base; unmatched bases: 5. CDR1 and CDR2 (germline): SGHKS, YYEKEE (reference sequence). The CDR3 region is CASSRQGASNQPQHF. Here the CDR3 DNA reads TGTGCCAGCAGTCGGCAGGGGGCGAGCAATCAGCCCCAGCATTTT.

The gene calls are TRBV6-5 and TRBJ2-1; perhaps D is TRBD1 or TRBD2 (5 bases each). The CDR3 totals 12 residues. Germline V gene data show CDR1 as MNHEY and CDR2 as SVGAGI. V shed 6 bases and J shed 13 bases, with 16 bases lying between them. The DNA for the CDR3 is TGTGCCAGCAGGACAACCGGGGACCGCCAGTTCTTC. Protein sequence: CASRTTGDRQFF.

The rearrangement uses TRBV10-3 and TRBJ1-2; no definite D call. The CDR3 totals 11 residues. Germline V CDR1 and CDR2: ENHRY, SYGVKD. With 2 bases removed from V and 8 bases from J, the gap between germline ends came to 6 bases. The CDR3 protein is CAISELGGYTF. The CDR3 nucleotides are TGTGCCATCAGTGAGCTTGGGGGCTACACCTTC.

The chain carries TRBV7-2 and TRBJ2-3; D possibly uses TRBD1 or TRBD2 (5 bases each). The CDR3 runs to 15 residues. Germline assignment: CDR1 SGHTA and CDR2 FQGNSA. Trimming took 10 bases from V and 0 from J, leaving 17 bases between them. In DNA, the CDR3 is TGTGCCAACGGAGGAGGACAAGACAGCACAGATACGCAGTATTTT. Translating it yields CANGGGQDSTDTQYF. Based on the CDR3 plus reference TRBV7-2 and TRBJ2-3, the full variable domain is GAGVSQSPSNKVTEKGKDVELRCDPISGHTALYWYRQSLGQGLEFLIYFQGNSAPDKSGLPSDRFSAERTGGSVSTLTIQRTQQEDSAVYLCANGGGQDSTDTQYFGPGTRLTVL.

The J gene is TRBJ2-1, the V gene TRBV13, with TRBD2 matching 14 bases. Per germline, CDR1 PRHDT and CDR2 FYEKMQ (reference sequence). The CDR3 has 18 amino acids. Germline trimming cut 5 bases from V and 13 bases from J; bases unmatched to any gene: 19. The CDR3 region is CASSKDVKGLAGGPYQFF. Written as DNA, the CDR3 is TGTGCCAGCAGCAAAGACGTGAAAGGACTAGCGGGGGGCCCGTACCAGTTCTTC.

The chain recombines TRBV7-6 with TRBJ2-7; 16 positions match TRBD2. The length of the CDR3 is 18 residues. Trimming took 1 base from V and 2 from J; bases not matched to a gene: 5. CDR1 and CDR2 from the germline V gene are SGHVS and FNYEAQ. CDR3 sequence: CASSLEGLAGGVPYEQYF. In nucleotides, the CDR3 is TGTGCCAGCAGCTTAGAGGGACTAGCGGGAGGGGTTCCCTACGAGCAGTACTTC.

The chain recombines TRBV18 with TRBJ1-1; tentative D call: TRBD1 (6 bases). Trimming left V 1 base short and J 0 bases short, with 12 bases between. CDR3 length: 16 amino acids. Germline V gene sequence: CDR1 KGHSH, CDR2 LQKENI. The CDR3 region is CASSPQGQPMNTEAFF. The CDR3, as DNA: TGTGCCAGCTCACCACAGGGACAACCGATGAACACTGAAGCTTTCTTT.

The chain recombines TRBV6-5 with TRBJ2-1; D ambiguous. V lost 5 bases, J lost 2 bases, and 13 bases lay in between. Per germline, CDR1 MNHEY and CDR2 SVGAGI. This CDR3 has 15 residues. The chain's CDR3 is CASSNGPRAYNEQFF. CDR3 DNA: TGTGCCAGCAGTAATGGACCAAGGGCCTACAATGAGCAGTTCTTC.

This sequence joins TRBV7-9 and TRBJ1-1; TRBD1 agrees at 7 bases. The CDR3 spans 11 residues. Germline V gene sequence: CDR1 SEHNR, CDR2 FQNEAQ (reference sequence). With 5 bases clipped from V and 9 bases from J, the junction kept 3 bases outside the gene matches. The CDR3 is CASSRQGQAFF. Here the CDR3 DNA reads TGTGCCAGCAGCCGACAGGGCCAAGCTTTCTTT.

This chain uses TRBV13 with TRBJ2-2, with 8 nucleotides matching TRBD2. Per the germline V gene, CDR1 is PRHDT and CDR2 is FYEKMQ (reference sequence). CDR3 length equals 16 residues. J was trimmed by 1 base and V by 3 bases; bases with no gene match: 4. In DNA, the CDR3 is TGTGCCAGCAGCTTCGGGACTAGGGTGAACACCGGGGAGCTGTTTTTT. It yields the protein CASSFGTRVNTGELFF.

About this clone: Different DNA sequences within this sample yield the same CDR3. This chain joins TRBV4-3 and TRBJ1-2; the match to TRBD1 covers 8 bases. CDR1 is LGHNA, CDR2 YSLEER, per germline. This CDR3 has 15 amino acids. V trimming: 1 base; J trimming: 7 bases; junction bases outside the gene matches: 8. The CDR3 region is CASSQVRQGAGGYTF. DNA of the CDR3: TGCGCCAGCAGCCAAGTTCGGCAGGGGGCTGGTGGCTACACCTTC.

This clone was recorded at least ten times. The chain employs TRBV5-6 and TRBJ2-7; the D gene is possibly TRBD1 (6 bases). V was shortened by 2 bases and J by 7 bases, with 7 bases between the two germline ends. The CDR3 has 11 residues. CDR1 SGHDT and CDR2 YYEEEE come from the germline V gene. The CDR3 sequence is CASSFDREQYF. The CDR3 coding sequence is TGTGCCAGCAGCTTTGACAGGGAGCAGTACTTC.

The chain is built from TRBV6-6 and TRBJ1-2; 9 nucleotides line up with TRBD1. The V and J ends lost 7 bases and 10 bases, in that order; junction bases with no gene match: 4. This CDR3 spans 11 amino acids. Germline assignment: CDR1 MNHNY and CDR2 SVGAGI (reference sequence). Here the CDR3 DNA reads TGTGCCAGCATGCGGGACAGGGACTACACCTTC. Translated, it gives CASMRDRDYTF.

This clone appeared once. This chain connects TRBV5-1 to TRBJ2-7; D could derive from TRBD1 or TRBD2 (5 bases each). The CDR3 is 14 amino acids. V lost 4 bases to trimming and J lost 2 bases, with 13 bases between them. Germline lookup yields CDR1 SGHRS and CDR2 YFSETQ. Here the CDR3 DNA reads TGCGCCAGCAGCGCCGGGACCGTGACCTACGAGCAGTACTTC. The encoded protein is CASSAGTVTYEQYF.

CDR3 sequence reads: CASRDSLNSPLHF. The CDR3 DNA follows: TGCGCCAGCAGGGACAGCCTCAATTCACCCCTCCACTTT. This chain joins TRBV5-1 and TRBJ1-6, with a tentative D call TRBD1 (6 bases). V was pared by 5 bases and J by 7 bases, with 10 bases between. This CDR3 is 13 amino acids long. CDR1 and CDR2 (germline): SGHRS, YFSETQ.

This clone was found a few times. The gene calls are TRBV14 and TRBJ2-1; D unresolved. CDR3 length: 13 residues. The V gene lost 1 base and the J gene lost 7 bases, with 8 bases spanning the gap. The germline gives CDR1 SGHDN, CDR2 FVKESK. For the CDR3, the DNA is TGTGCCAGCAGCCAAGTTCTACCTAATGAGCAGTTCTTC. This translates into CASSQVLPNEQFF.

This sequence joins TRBV6-6 and TRBJ2-3; D unclear. The CDR3 is 14 residues long. Trimming left V 6 bases short and J 1 base short, with 11 bases between. Germline CDR1 reads MNHNY; CDR2 reads SVGAGI (reference sequence). CDR3: CASSPVSGTDTQYF. CDR3 nucleotides: TGTGCCAGCAGCCCCGTAAGCGGCACAGATACGCAGTATTTT.

The sample holds many counts of this clone. The chain carries TRBV5-1 and TRBJ1-2; TRBD1 agrees at 7 bases. Trimming removed 4 bases from V and 6 bases from J; junction bases left unmatched: 6. The CDR3 contains 13 residues. CDR1 SGHRS and CDR2 YFSETQ come from the germline V gene. The CDR3 is CASSIAQGHGYTF. Written as DNA, the CDR3 is TGCGCCAGCAGCATTGCACAGGGGCATGGCTACACCTTC.

V usage is TRBV4-1 and J usage is TRBJ1-5; D unclear. Looked up from germline, CDR1 is MGHRA and CDR2 is YSYEKL. This CDR3 has 14 amino acids. V was pared by 0 bases and J by 5 bases, with 8 bases between. CDR3 nucleotides: TGCGCCAGCAGCCAAGATTCCAACCATCAGCCCCAGCATTTT. Amino acid sequence: CASSQDSNHQPQHF.

The J gene is TRBJ2-1, the V gene TRBV10-2; perhaps TRBD2 as D (6 bases). The length of the CDR3 is 15 residues. V lost 4 bases to trimming and J lost 0 bases, with 10 bases between them. Germline CDR1 and CDR2: WSHSY and SAAADI. CDR3 loop: CASSGKEGSYNEQFF. CDR3 coding DNA: TGCGCCAGCAGTGGTAAGGAGGGCTCCTACAATGAGCAGTTCTTC.

This chain joins TRBV6-5 and TRBJ2-4, with 9 positions matching TRBD1. J gave up 2 bases and V 3 bases, and 2 bases lay outside the gene matches. The CDR3 runs to 15 residues. CDR1 and CDR2 from the germline V gene are MNHEY and SVGAGI. Written as DNA, the CDR3 is TGTGCCAGCAGTTATGGGACAGGGACCAAAAACATTCAGTACTTC. Translation: CASSYGTGTKNIQYF.